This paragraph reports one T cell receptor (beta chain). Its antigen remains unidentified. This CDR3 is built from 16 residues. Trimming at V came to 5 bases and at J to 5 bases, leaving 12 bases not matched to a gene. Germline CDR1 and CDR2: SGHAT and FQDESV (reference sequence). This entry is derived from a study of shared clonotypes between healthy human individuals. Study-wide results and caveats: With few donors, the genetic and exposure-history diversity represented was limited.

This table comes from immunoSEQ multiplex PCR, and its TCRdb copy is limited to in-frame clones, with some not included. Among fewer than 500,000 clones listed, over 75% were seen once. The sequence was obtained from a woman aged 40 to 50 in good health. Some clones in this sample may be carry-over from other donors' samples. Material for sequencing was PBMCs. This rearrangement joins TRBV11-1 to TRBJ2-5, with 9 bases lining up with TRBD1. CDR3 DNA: TGTGCCAGCAGCCCCGGTCCGGGACAGGGAGGGGAGACCCAGTACTTC. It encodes CASSPGPGQGGETQYF.